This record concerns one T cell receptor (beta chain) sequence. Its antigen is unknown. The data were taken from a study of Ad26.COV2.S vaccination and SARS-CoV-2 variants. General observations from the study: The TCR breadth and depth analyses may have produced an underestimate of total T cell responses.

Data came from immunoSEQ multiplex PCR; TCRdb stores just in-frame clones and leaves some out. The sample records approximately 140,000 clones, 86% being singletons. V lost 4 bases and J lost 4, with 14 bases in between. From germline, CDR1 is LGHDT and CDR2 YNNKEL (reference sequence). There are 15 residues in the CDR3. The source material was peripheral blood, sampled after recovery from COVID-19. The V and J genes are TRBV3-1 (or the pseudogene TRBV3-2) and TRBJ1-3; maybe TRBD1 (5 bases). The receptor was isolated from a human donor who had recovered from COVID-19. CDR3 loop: CASSLTRDVGNTIYF. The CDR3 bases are TGTGCCAGCAGCCTGACCCGGGACGTAGGAAACACCATATATTTT.